The 28 T cell receptor beta chains below come from one sample, sequenced in a study of cytomegalovirus exposure and HLA in healthy donors (dated by TCRdb to 2016 to 2017). Libraries were constructed by the immunoSEQ multiplex PCR assay. The multiplex PCR relied on a mix of 60 forward primers for TCR Vbeta segments and 13 reverse primers for TCR Jbeta segments. As stored in TCRdb, this immuneACCESS dataset retains in-frame rearrangements with V and J assigned. A fraction of the clones does not appear; measured against another copy, unresolved V genes explain less than half of the discrepancy, and the remainder lacks a known reason. This sample gives 90,000 or so clones in total; nearly 70% of them show up just once. The top ten hold around 2.5% of the sample. The sequenced sample consisted of PBMCs. The receptor source for this set is a middle-aged man in good health and CMV-seronegative.

This clone appeared a few times. V gene TRBV5-1 combines with J gene TRBJ1-4; 7 bases map to TRBD1. The CDR3 consists of 15 residues. The V and J ends lost 4 bases and 7 bases, in that order; junction bases with no gene match: 10. Germline V CDR1 and CDR2: SGHRS, YFSETQ. The CDR3 sequence is CASSPLQGQREKLFF. Here the CDR3 DNA reads TGCGCCAGCAGCCCTTTACAGGGGCAGCGTGAAAAACTGTTTTTT. Full variable domain (remainder filled in from reference TRBV5-1 and TRBJ1-4): KAGVTQTPRYLIKTRGQQVTLSCSPISGHRSVSWYQQTPGQGLQFLFEYFSETQRNKGNFPGRFSGRQFSNSRSEMNVSTLELGDSALYLCASSPLQGQREKLFFGSGTQLSVL.

V gene TRBV19 combines with J gene TRBJ2-3; tentatively, D is TRBD2 (5 bases). V lost 7 bases and J lost 2, with 13 bases in between. CDR3 length: 14 amino acids. Germline V gene data show CDR1 as LNHDA and CDR2 as SQIVND (reference sequence). CDR3 sequence reads: CASNLRDPTDTQYF. CDR3 coding DNA: TGTGCCAGTAATCTCCGGGATCCCACAGATACGCAGTATTTT. Full variable domain (outside the CDR3, taken from reference TRBV19 and TRBJ2-3): DGGITQSPKYLFRKEGQNVTLSCEQNLNHDAMYWYRQDPGQGLRLIYYSQIVNDFQKGDIAEGYSVSREKKESFPLTVTSAQKNPTAFYLCASNLRDPTDTQYFGPGTRLTVL.

The chain is built from TRBV4-2 and TRBJ1-1; the match to TRBD1 covers 8 bases. The length of the CDR3 is 12 residues. After removal of 6 bases from V and 7 bases from J, the junction contained 4 bases not matched to a gene. Per germline, CDR1 LGHNA and CDR2 YNFKEQ. The chain's CDR3 is CASSRTGNEAFF. CDR3 DNA sequence: TGTGCCAGCAGTCGGACAGGGAATGAAGCTTTCTTT.

The rearrangement joins TRBV4-3 to TRBJ1-2; D unresolved. CDR1 is LGHNA, CDR2 YSLEER, per germline. There are 16 residues in the CDR3. The V end lost 0 bases, the J end lost 0 bases, and 11 bases lay between the germline ends. The CDR3 nucleotides are TGCGCCAGCAGCCAAGATAGCGGCCGTTCTAACTATGGCTACACCTTC. As protein: CASSQDSGRSNYGYTF.

The V and J genes are TRBV28 and TRBJ2-7, with TRBD1 identical over 8 bases. The CDR3 extends over 13 amino acids. Germline CDR1 MDHEN, CDR2 SYDVKM. Trimming took 4 bases from V and 3 from J; bases not matched to a gene: 2. This chain's CDR3 is CASSWTGLYEQYF. As DNA, the CDR3 is TGTGCCAGCAGTTGGACAGGGCTCTACGAGCAGTACTTC.

In its sample, this clone was seen a few times. This chain connects TRBV7-9 to TRBJ2-7, with D possibly matching TRBD1 (7 bases). Trimming pared 5 bases from V and 3 bases from J, leaving 17 bases between. The CDR3 is 15 residues long. CDR1 and CDR2 from the germline V gene are SEHNR and FQNEAQ (reference sequence). The CDR3 DNA follows: TGTGCCAGCAGCAAAAACAGGGGACTGGGCTACGAGCAGTACTTC. This codes for CASSKNRGLGYEQYF.

The chain recombines TRBV9 with TRBJ2-7; no firm D call. The CDR3 is 13 residues long. CDR1 SGDLS and CDR2 YYNGEE come from the germline V gene. V was pared by 0 bases and J by 3 bases, with 7 bases between. The CDR3 nucleotides are TGTGCCAGCAGCGTAGGCCCTAGCTACGAGCAGTACTTC. It codes for CASSVGPSYEQYF.

The V and J genes are TRBV10-3 and TRBJ2-7; 7 bases agree with TRBD1. V shed 4 bases and J 6 bases; nucleotides not matched to a gene: 12. Per germline, CDR1 ENHRY and CDR2 SYGVKD. The CDR3 is made up of 15 amino acids. CDR3 in DNA: TGTGCCATCAGTGGGGCCACAGGGGAATTACGCGAGCAGTACTTC. Encoded protein: CAISGATGELREQYF.

The chain carries TRBV5-1 and TRBJ2-7; 10 bases are shared with TRBD1. Germline assignment: CDR1 SGHRS and CDR2 YFSETQ. V dropped 5 bases and J dropped 2; count of bases not matched to a gene: 10. The CDR3 has 16 residues. CDR3 in DNA: TGCGCCAGCAGTCGTCTCCGGGACAGGGGACCCTACGAGCAGTACGTC. It translates to CASSRLRDRGPYEQYV.

This clone was observed a few times. The chain is built from TRBV28 and TRBJ2-3; 7 bases agree with TRBD1. The CDR3 runs 16 residues. The germline CDR1 and CDR2 sequences are MDHEN and SYDVKM. V gave up 6 bases and J gave up 5 bases; unmatched junction bases: 14. The CDR3 bases are TGTGCCAGCAGCGAAAATCAAGGGGGCGCGGGAGATACGCAGTATTTT. This translates into CASSENQGGAGDTQYF.

Details on this clone: Other nucleotide sequences in the sample specify the same CDR3. The rearrangement joins TRBV11-1 to TRBJ1-1; D possibly corresponds to TRBD1 (5 bases). Trimming pared 3 bases from V and 4 bases from J, leaving 9 bases between. Germline V gives CDR1 SGHAT, CDR2 FQDESV (reference sequence). The CDR3 spans 13 residues. The CDR3 DNA sequence: TGTGCCAGCAGCTTTTCGGGGGGCACTGAAGCTTTCTTT. Its protein product is CASSFSGGTEAFF.

This clone occurred a few times. The CDR3: CASTFGTAGETQYF. Here the CDR3 DNA reads TGTGCCAGTACCTTCGGGACTGCTGGAGAGACCCAGTACTTC. The rearrangement links TRBV19 to TRBJ2-5; tentatively, D is TRBD2 (6 bases). The CDR3 covers 14 residues. Germline CDR1 is LNHDA and CDR2 is SQIVND (reference sequence). V was pared by 7 bases and J by 4 bases, with 16 bases between.

This clone showed up just a few times. The chain couples TRBV5-1 to TRBJ2-5, with 8 nucleotides matching TRBD1. This CDR3 is 16 amino acids long. The V gene end was trimmed by 3 bases and the J gene end by 4 bases; junction bases not matched to a gene: 11. The germline CDR1 and CDR2 sequences are SGHRS and YFSETQ. CDR3 protein: CASSSRSRTGRETQYF. As DNA, the CDR3 is TGCGCCAGCAGCTCGCGGTCCCGGACAGGGAGAGAGACCCAGTACTTC.

The chain couples TRBV10-3 to TRBJ2-3; D gene unclear. CDR3 length: 11 amino acids. Trimming took 10 bases from V and 4 from J, leaving 9 bases between them. Germline V gene data show CDR1 as ENHRY and CDR2 as SYGVKD. The CDR3 sequence is CASAESDTQYF. In DNA, the CDR3 is TGTGCCAGCGCGGAGTCAGATACGCAGTATTTT.

This clone was detected only a few times. The V and J genes are TRBV27 and TRBJ1-1; unclear D gene. The V and J ends lost 1 base and 1 base respectively, with 7 bases between them. This CDR3 is built from 14 residues. The germline CDR1 and CDR2 sequences are MNHEY and SMNVEV (reference sequence). The CDR3 coding sequence is TGTGCCAGCAGTTTATTTGGAGGGAACACTGAAGCTTTCTTT. Protein product: CASSLFGGNTEAFF.

This clone was detected only a few times. CDR3 protein: CASSQLGIYTNEQFF. CDR3 sequence (DNA): TGTGCCAGCAGCCAACTAGGTATCTACACCAATGAGCAGTTCTTC. This rearrangement joins TRBV7-9 to TRBJ2-1; D might be TRBD2 (5 bases). Germline V lookup: CDR1 SEHNR, CDR2 FQNEAQ (reference sequence). V gave up 5 bases and J gave up 6 bases, with 17 bases separating them. This CDR3 spans 15 amino acids.

The sample holds a few counts of this clone. The chain is built from TRBV5-1 and TRBJ1-4, with D perhaps matching TRBD1 (5 bases). Germline V gene lookup returns CDR1 SGHRS and CDR2 YFSETQ. This CDR3 is built from 14 residues. V gave up 2 bases and J gave up 7 bases, with 12 bases separating them. As DNA, the CDR3 is TGCGCCAGCAGCTTTTCCGGGCAGGGTGAAAAACTGTTTTTT. This translates into CASSFSGQGEKLFF.

This chain uses TRBV11-3 with TRBJ2-2; TRBD2 matches at 10 bases. V shed 5 bases and J 3 bases; nucleotides not matched to a gene: 9. Germline CDR1 and CDR2: SGHNT and YENEEA. This CDR3 comprises 17 residues. Written as DNA, the CDR3 is TGTGCCAGCAGCCTAGGCCTAGCGGGAGAGTACACCGGGGAGCTGTTTTTT. Translation: CASSLGLAGEYTGELFF. Based on the CDR3 plus reference TRBV11-3 and TRBJ2-2, the full variable domain is EAGVVQSPRYKIIEKKQPVAFWCNPISGHNTLYWYLQNLGQGPELLIRYENEEAVDDSQLPKDRFSAERLKGVDSTLKIQPAELGDSAVYLCASSLGLAGEYTGELFFGEGSRLTVL.

The chain joins TRBV28 to TRBJ2-7; D is possibly TRBD1 (5 bases). The CDR3 consists of 13 residues. CDR1 MDHEN and CDR2 SYDVKM come from the germline V gene. V was pared by 2 bases and J by 6 bases, with 11 bases between. CDR3 DNA sequence: TGTGCCAGCAGTTTAGGTCAGGGCCGCGAGCAGTACTTC. It is translated as CASSLGQGREQYF.

Only a few counts were recorded for this clone. The chain links TRBV5-4 to TRBJ2-7, with D possibly TRBD1 on 6 matching bases. The germline gives CDR1 SGHNT, CDR2 YYREEE (reference sequence). This CDR3 comprises 14 residues. Trimming shortened V by 2 bases and J by 1 base, and 10 bases separated the two germline ends. The CDR3 DNA follows: TGTGCCAGCAGCTTAGGGACACGATCCTACGAGCAGTACTTC. Amino acid sequence: CASSLGTRSYEQYF.

The chain combines TRBV29-1 with TRBJ1-2; 10 nucleotides agree with TRBD1. Trimming cost V 7 bases and J 8 bases; bases outside gene matches: 7. Germline V gene sequence: CDR1 SQVTM, CDR2 ANQGSEA. The CDR3 has 12 residues. The CDR3 loop reads CSALDRGRGYTF. The DNA of the CDR3 is TGCAGCGCTTTAGACAGGGGGCGAGGCTACACCTTC.

The CDR3 spells CASGSGVRRV. DNA for the CDR3: TGCGCCAGCGGATCAGGGGTGCGCAGGGTC. The J gene is TRBJ2-7, the V gene TRBV5-1; D is possibly TRBD1 (6 bases). Germline V gene data show CDR1 as SGHRS and CDR2 as YFSETQ. The CDR3 is made up of 10 amino acids.

The rearrangement links TRBV5-1 to TRBJ2-1; 9 bases line up with TRBD2. Germline V gene data show CDR1 as SGHRS and CDR2 as YFSETQ. The CDR3 loop spans 18 amino acids. Trimming cost V 2 bases and J 0 bases; bases outside gene matches: 9. CDR3 nucleotides: TGCGCCAGCAGCTTCCCGGGACTAGCAACGAGCTCCTACAATGAGCAGTTCTTC. This gives the protein CASSFPGLATSSYNEQFF. Full variable domain (outside the CDR3, taken from reference TRBV5-1 and TRBJ2-1): KAGVTQTPRYLIKTRGQQVTLSCSPISGHRSVSWYQQTPGQGLQFLFEYFSETQRNKGNFPGRFSGRQFSNSRSEMNVSTLELGDSALYLCASSFPGLATSSYNEQFFGPGTRLTVL.

Details on this clone: The CDR3 end shows no conserved phenylalanine or tryptophan, and so a read error is likely. The J gene is TRBJ2-3, the V gene TRBV5-4; tentatively, D is TRBD2 (6 bases). The V end lost 5 bases, the J end lost 5 bases, and 9 bases lay between the germline ends. In germline, CDR1 is SGHNT, CDR2 YYREEE (reference sequence). This CDR3 spans 12 amino acids. In nucleotides, the CDR3 is TGTGCCAGCAGTTGGAGGGGAGATACGCAGTATGTT. Protein sequence: CASSWRGDTQYV.

The chain links TRBV5-8 to TRBJ2-7; a weak D match, TRBD1 (5 bases). The V gene's germline CDR1 is SGHTS and CDR2 YDEGEE. Between the trimmed V and J ends, which lost 0 bases and 7 bases, there was a span of 14 bases. The CDR3 is made up of 14 amino acids. For the CDR3, the DNA is TGTGCCAGCAGCTTGGCCAAGGGGTTAAGGGAGCAGTACTTC. This translates into CASSLAKGLREQYF.

This chain links TRBV7-9 with TRBJ2-1, with D tentatively TRBD2 (5 bases). Germline V gives CDR1 SEHNR, CDR2 FQNEAQ (reference sequence). V dropped 4 bases and J dropped 6 bases, with 10 bases sitting between them. The CDR3 contains 13 residues. As DNA, the CDR3 is TGTGCCAGCAGCTGGACTGCTCTCAATGAGCAGTTCTTC. Protein sequence: CASSWTALNEQFF.

This clone showed up just once. The rearrangement joins TRBV4-3 to TRBJ2-2, with 8 bases lining up with TRBD1. This CDR3 has 16 residues. Germline assignment: CDR1 LGHNA and CDR2 YSLEER. V shed 0 bases and J 3 bases; nucleotides not matched to a gene: 3. The CDR3 DNA follows: TGCGCCAGCAGCCAAGAACAGGGGGTGTACACCGGGGAGCTGTTTTTT. Translating it yields CASSQEQGVYTGELFF.

The chain has TRBV11-3 and TRBJ2-3, with 7 nucleotides matching TRBD2. After removal of 3 bases from V and 4 bases from J, the junction contained 7 bases not matched to a gene. The germline CDR1 and CDR2 sequences are SGHNT and YENEEA. The CDR3 runs to 15 residues. The CDR3 DNA reads as TGTGCCAGCAGCTTGCACTCCGCGGGGGCAGATACGCAGTATTTT. This translates into CASSLHSAGADTQYF.